The present T cell receptor beta chain was sequenced within a study of blood T cell repertoires in COVID-19. In the study overall: The United States, Italy and Spain provided the acute and convalescent COVID-19 samples. PBMCs, B-cell-depleted T cells, or T cells provided the cDNA or gDNA that made up the material.

Trimming at V came to 8 bases and at J to 5 bases, leaving 6 bases not matched to a gene. In germline, CDR1 is MNHEY, CDR2 SVGAGI. The CDR3 extends over 14 amino acids. Per the original data handling: From reference gene primer amplification, estimates of nucleated cell counts were derived. Sequencing was performed with immunoSEQ multiplex PCR; in TCRdb, only in-frame clones are kept and a portion is missing. Clone size and V and J calls were adopted from that table, with D and trimming inferred from the DNA. Here the sample spans 300,000 to 400,000 clones, around 86% being singletons. While infection was still active, Seattle patients were enrolled and then followed longitudinally.

Sequenced: peripheral blood. V gene TRBV6-5 combines with J gene TRBJ1-6, with 7 bases aligning to TRBD1. The clonotype was recovered from a woman in her fifties or sixties with COVID-19, enrolled during active disease. CDR3 in amino acids: CASGRQGDNSPLHF. CDR3 DNA sequence: TGTGCCAGCGGACGACAGGGCGATAATTCACCCCTCCACTTT.